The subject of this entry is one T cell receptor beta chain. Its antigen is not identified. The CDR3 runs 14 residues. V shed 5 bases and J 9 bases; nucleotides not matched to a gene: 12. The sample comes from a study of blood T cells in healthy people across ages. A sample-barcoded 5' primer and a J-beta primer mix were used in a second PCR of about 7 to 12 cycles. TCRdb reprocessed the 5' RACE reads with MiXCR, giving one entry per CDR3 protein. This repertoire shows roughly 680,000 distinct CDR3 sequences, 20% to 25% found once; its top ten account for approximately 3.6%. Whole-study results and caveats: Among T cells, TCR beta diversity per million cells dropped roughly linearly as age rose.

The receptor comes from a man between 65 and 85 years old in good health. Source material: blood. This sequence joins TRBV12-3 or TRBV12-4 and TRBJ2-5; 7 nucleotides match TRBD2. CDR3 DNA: TGTGCCAGCAGTCCACGGGAGGCGGGGACGGCCCAGTACTTC. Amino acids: CASSPREAGTAQYF.